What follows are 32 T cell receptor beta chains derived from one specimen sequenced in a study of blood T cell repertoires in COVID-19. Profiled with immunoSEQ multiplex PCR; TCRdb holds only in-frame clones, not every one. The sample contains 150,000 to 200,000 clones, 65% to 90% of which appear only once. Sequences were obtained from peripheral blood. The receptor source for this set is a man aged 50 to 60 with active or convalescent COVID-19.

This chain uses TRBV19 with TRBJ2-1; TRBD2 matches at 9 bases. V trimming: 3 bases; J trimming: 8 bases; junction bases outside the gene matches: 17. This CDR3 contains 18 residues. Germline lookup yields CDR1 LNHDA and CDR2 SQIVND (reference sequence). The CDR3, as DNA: TGTGCCAGTAGTATTATCGGTGTTTTCGCGGGAGGGGGGGATGAGCAGTTCTTC. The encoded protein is CASSIIGVFAGGGDEQFF.

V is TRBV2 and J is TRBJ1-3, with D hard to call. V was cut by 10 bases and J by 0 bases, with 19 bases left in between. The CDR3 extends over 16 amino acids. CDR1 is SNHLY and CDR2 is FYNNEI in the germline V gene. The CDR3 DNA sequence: TGTGCCACAATGAGGGTAAACGGATTCTCTGGAAACACCATATATTTT. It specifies CATMRVNGFSGNTIYF.

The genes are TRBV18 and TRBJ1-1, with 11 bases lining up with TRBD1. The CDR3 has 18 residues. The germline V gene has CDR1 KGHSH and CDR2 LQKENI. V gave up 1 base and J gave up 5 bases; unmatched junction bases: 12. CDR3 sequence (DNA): TGTGCCAGCTCACCACGGGGAGGACAGGGGGCTTTTATTACTGAAGCTTTCTTT. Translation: CASSPRGGQGAFITEAFF.

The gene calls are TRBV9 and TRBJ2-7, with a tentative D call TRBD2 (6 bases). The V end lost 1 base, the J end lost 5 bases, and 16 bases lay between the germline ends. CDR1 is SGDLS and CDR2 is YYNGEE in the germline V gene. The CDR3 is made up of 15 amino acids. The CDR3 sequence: CASSVSGTPGNEQYF. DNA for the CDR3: TGTGCCAGCAGCGTATCCGGGACTCCCGGGAACGAGCAGTACTTC.

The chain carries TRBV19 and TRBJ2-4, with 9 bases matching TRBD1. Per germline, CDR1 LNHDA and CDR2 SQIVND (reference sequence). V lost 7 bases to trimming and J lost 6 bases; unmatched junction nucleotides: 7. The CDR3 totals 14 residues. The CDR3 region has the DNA TGTGCCAGTATGCCGGGACAGGGTGGAAACATTCAGTACTTC. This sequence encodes CASMPGQGGNIQYF.

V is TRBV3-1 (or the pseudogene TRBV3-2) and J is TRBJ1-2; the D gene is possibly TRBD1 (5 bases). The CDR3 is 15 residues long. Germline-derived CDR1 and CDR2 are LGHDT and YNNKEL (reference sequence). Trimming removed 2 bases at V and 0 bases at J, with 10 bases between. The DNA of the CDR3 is TGTGCCAGCAGCCAAAGGGGCAGATCTAACTATGGCTACACCTTC. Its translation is CASSQRGRSNYGYTF.

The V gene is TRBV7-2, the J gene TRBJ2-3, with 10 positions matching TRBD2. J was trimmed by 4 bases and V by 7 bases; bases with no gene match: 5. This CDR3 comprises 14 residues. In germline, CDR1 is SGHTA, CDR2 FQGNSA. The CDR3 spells CASKTSGISDTQYF. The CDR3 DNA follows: TGTGCCAGCAAAACTAGCGGGATATCAGATACGCAGTATTTT.

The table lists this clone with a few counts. DNA of the CDR3: TGTGCCAGCAGCGTAGGAATCCAGGACAATAGGCCCCAGCATTTT. Its translation is CASSVGIQDNRPQHF. The V gene is TRBV9, the J gene TRBJ1-5; D possibly corresponds to TRBD1 (5 bases). The V end was cut by 0 bases, the J end by 9 bases, with 16 bases between. In germline, CDR1 is SGDLS, CDR2 YYNGEE. The CDR3 loop spans 15 amino acids.

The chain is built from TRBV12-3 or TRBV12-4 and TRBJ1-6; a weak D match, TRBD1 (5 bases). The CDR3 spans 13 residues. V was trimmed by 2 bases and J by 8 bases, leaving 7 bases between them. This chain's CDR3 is CASSLQGHSPLHF. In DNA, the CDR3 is TGTGCCAGCAGTTTACAGGGTCATTCACCCCTCCACTTT.

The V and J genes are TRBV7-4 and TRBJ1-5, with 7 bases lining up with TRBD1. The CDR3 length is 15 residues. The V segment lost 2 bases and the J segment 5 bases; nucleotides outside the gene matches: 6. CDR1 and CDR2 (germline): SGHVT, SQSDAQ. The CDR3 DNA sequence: TGTGCCAGCAGCTTACCTTCGGGGACAGATCAGCCCCAGCATTTT. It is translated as CASSLPSGTDQPQHF.

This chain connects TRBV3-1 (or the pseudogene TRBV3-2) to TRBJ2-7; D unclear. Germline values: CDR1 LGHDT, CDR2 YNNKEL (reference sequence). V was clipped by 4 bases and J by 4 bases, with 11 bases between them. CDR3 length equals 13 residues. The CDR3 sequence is CASSPQQQYEQYF. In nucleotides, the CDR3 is TGTGCCAGCAGCCCCCAACAACAGTACGAGCAGTACTTC.

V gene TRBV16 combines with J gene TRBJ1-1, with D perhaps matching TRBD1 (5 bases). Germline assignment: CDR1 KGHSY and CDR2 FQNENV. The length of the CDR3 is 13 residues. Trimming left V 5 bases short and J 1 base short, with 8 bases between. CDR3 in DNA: TGTGCCAGCAGCTGGGGCAGGAACACTGAAGCTTTCTTT. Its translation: CASSWGRNTEAFF.

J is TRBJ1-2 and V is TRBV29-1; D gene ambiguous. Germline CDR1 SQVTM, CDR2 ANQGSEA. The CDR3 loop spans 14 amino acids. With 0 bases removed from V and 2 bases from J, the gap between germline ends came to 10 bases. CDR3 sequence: CSVEDPGTNYGYTF. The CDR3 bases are TGCAGCGTTGAAGATCCGGGAACCAACTATGGCTACACCTTC.

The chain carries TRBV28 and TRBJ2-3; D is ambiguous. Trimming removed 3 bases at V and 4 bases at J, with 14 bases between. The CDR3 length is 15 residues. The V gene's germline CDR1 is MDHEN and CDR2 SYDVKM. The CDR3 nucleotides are TGTGCCAGCAGTTTTTTGGTACAGCTGTCAGATACGCAGTATTTT. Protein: CASSFLVQLSDTQYF.

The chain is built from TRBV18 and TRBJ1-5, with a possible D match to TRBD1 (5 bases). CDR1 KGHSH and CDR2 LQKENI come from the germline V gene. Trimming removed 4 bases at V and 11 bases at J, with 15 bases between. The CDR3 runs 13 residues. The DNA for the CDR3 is TGTGCCAGCTCACGGGCGGGGGACCTTTCCCAGCATTTT. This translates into CASSRAGDLSQHF.

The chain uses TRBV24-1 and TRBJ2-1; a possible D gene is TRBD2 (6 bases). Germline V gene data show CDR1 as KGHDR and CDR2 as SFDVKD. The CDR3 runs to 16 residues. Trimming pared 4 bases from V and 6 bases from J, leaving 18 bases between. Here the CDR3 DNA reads TGTGCCACCAGTGACTATTCCCGGGACTCAAGCAATGAGCAGTTCTTC. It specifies CATSDYSRDSSNEQFF.

The chain's CDR3 is CASSLGQGNEQYF. In DNA, the CDR3 is TGTGCCAGCAGCTTGGGACAGGGCAACGAGCAGTACTTC. The chain combines TRBV11-3 with TRBJ2-7; 9 nucleotides agree with TRBD1. This CDR3 comprises 13 residues. Germline V gene sequence: CDR1 SGHNT, CDR2 YENEEA. V lost 3 bases and J lost 5; bases outside the gene matches: 2.

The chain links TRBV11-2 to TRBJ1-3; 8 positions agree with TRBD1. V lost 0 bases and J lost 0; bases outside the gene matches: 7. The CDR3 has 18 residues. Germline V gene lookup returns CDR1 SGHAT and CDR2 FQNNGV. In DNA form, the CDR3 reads TGTGCCAGCAGCTTAGATCCCCCGCAGGGGGCCTCTGGAAACACCATATATTTT. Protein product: CASSLDPPQGASGNTIYF.

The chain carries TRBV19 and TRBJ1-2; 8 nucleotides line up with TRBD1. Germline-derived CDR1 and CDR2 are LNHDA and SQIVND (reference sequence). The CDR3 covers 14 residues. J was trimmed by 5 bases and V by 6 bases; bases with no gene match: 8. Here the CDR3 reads CASRRTGIGYGYTF. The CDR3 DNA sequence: TGTGCCAGTAGACGGACAGGGATTGGGTATGGCTACACCTTC.

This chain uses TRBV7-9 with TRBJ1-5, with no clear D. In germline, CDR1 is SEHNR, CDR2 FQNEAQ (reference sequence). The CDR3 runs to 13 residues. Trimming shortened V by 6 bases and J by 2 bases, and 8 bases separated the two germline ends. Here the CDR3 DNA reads TGTGCCAGCAGGGGTGCGGGCAATCAGCCCCAGCATTTT. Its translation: CASRGAGNQPQHF.

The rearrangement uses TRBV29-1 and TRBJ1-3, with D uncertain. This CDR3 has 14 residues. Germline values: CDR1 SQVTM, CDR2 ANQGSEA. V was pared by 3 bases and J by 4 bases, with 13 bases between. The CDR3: CSVDIGGYGNTIYF. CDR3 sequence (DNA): TGCAGCGTTGATATCGGTGGTTACGGAAACACCATATATTTT.

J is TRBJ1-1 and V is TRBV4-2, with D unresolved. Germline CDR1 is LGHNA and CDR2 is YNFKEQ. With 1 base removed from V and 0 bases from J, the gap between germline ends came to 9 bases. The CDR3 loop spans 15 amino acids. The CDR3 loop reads CASSQVERMNTEAFF. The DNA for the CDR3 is TGTGCCAGCAGCCAAGTTGAGAGAATGAACACTGAAGCTTTCTTT.

The CDR3 protein is CASSLTSGREETQYF. Written as DNA, the CDR3 is TGTGCCAGCAGCCTAACTAGCGGGAGAGAGGAGACCCAGTACTTC. The chain joins TRBV4-2 to TRBJ2-5; 11 bases fit TRBD2. From germline, CDR1 is LGHNA and CDR2 YNFKEQ. This CDR3 is built from 15 residues. V was pared by 4 bases and J by 5 bases, with 6 bases of the junction left unmatched.

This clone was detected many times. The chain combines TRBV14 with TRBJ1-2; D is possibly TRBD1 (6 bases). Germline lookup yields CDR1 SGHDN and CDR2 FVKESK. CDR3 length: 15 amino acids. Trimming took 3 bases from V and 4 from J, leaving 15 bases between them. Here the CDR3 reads CASSQGGTSVYGYTF. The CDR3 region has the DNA TGTGCCAGCAGCCAGGGGGGGACATCGGTCTATGGCTACACCTTC. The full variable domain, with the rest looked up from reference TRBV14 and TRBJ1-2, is EAGVTQFPSHSVIEKGQTVTLRCDPISGHDNLYWYRRVMGKEIKFLLHFVKESKQDESGMPNNRFLAERTGGTYSTLKVQPAELEDSGVYFCASSQGGTSVYGYTFGSGTRLTVV.

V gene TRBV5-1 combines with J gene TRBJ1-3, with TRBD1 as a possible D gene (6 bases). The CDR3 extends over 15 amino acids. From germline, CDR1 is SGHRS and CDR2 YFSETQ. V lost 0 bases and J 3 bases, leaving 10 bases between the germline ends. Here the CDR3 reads CASSLDGGGGNTIYF. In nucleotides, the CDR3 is TGCGCCAGCAGCTTGGATGGGGGCGGTGGAAACACCATATATTTT.

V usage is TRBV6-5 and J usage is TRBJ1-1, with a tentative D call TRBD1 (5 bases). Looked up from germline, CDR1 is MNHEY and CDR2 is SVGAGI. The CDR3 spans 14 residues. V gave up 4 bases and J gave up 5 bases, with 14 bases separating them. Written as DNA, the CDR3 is TGTGCCAGCAGTTCGGACTTCGGGGGGACTGAAGCTTTCTTT. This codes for CASSSDFGGTEAFF.

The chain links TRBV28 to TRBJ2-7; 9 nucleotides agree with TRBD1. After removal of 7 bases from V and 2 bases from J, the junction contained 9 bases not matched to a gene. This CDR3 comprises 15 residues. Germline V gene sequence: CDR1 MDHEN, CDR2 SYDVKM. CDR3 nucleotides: TGTGCCAGCACAGAACCGGGACAGGGTACCTACGAGCAGTACTTC. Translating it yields CASTEPGQGTYEQYF. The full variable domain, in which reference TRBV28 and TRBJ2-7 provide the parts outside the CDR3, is DVKVTQSSRYLVKRTGEKVFLECVQDMDHENMFWYRQDPGLGLRLIYFSYDVKMKEKGDIPEGYSVSREKKERFSLILESASTNQTSMYLCASTEPGQGTYEQYFGPGTRLTVT.

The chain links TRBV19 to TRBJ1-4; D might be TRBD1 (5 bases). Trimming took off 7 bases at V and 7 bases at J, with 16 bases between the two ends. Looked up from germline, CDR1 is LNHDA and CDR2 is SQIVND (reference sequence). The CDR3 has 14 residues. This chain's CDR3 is CASTAQGLSEKLFF. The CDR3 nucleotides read TGTGCCAGTACAGCCCAGGGTTTAAGTGAAAAACTGTTTTTT.

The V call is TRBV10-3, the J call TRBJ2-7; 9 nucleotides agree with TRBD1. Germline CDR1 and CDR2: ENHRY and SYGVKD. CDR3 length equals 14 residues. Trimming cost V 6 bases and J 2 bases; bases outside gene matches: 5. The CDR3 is CAIRIQGAPYEQYF. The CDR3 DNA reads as TGTGCCATCAGGATACAGGGGGCCCCCTACGAGCAGTACTTC.

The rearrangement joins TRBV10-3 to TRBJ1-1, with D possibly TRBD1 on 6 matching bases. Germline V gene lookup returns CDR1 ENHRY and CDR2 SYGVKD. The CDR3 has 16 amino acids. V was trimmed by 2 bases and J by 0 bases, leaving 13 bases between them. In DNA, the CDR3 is TGTGCCATCAGTGAGAGGGGGACGTCCATGAACACTGAAGCTTTCTTT. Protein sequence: CAISERGTSMNTEAFF.

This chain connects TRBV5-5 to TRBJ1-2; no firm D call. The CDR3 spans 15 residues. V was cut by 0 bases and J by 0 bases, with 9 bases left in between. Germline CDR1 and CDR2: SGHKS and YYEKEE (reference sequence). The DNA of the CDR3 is TGTGCCAGCAGCTTGGTGTTAACAGCTAACTATGGCTACACCTTC. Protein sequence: CASSLVLTANYGYTF.

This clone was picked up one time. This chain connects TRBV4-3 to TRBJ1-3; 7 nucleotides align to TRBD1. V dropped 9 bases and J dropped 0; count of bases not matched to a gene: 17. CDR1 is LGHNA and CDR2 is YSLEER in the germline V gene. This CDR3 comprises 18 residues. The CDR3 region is CASTRAGQFIFSGNTIYF. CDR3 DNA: TGCGCCAGTACTCGGGCGGGACAGTTCATTTTCTCTGGAAACACCATATATTTT.